This is a list of T cell receptor beta chains from one sample in a study of T cell clones after liver transplantation. The assay was immunoSEQ multiplex PCR, and TCRdb's table has in-frame clones only and misses some. The repertoire consists of 20,000 to 25,000 clones, with 78% occurring once and the leading ten covering roughly 33%. This specimen consisted of CD8+ T cells from blood, obtained approximately 54 months after liver transplant. These receptor sequences come from a human patient who received a liver transplant. Some of these T cells may belong to the graft donor. Both conserved end residues are part of each CDR3. Fields, in order: V gene, clone size, J gene, D gene, CDR3 protein, CDR3 DNA. D genes are given only for firm matches. Size tells how often a clone was seen (once, few, many) or the class of an expanded clone, and some rows leave it out.

TRBV7-9	.	TRBJ2-1	TRBD1	CASSLAHAAAGGYNEQFF	TGTGCCAGCAGCTTAGCGCACGCGGCGGCAGGGGGATACAATGAGCAGTTCTTC
TRBV5-5	once	TRBJ2-7	TRBD1	CASSVTGGGEQYF	TGTGCCAGCAGCGTGACAGGGGGCGGCGAGCAGTACTTC
TRBV2	.	TRBJ2-1	.	CASSEPGGRSREQFF	TGTGCCAGCAGTGAGCCGGGGGGCCGCTCGAGGGAGCAGTTCTTC
TRBV6-5	few	TRBJ2-7	.	CASSTGESYEQYF	TGTGCCAGCAGCACCGGGGAAAGCTACGAGCAGTACTTC
TRBV7-9	.	TRBJ2-1	.	CASSLTRGFYNEQFF	TGTGCCAGCAGCTTAACTAGGGGCTTCTACAATGAGCAGTTCTTC
TRBV9	few	TRBJ1-2	.	CASSESRNYGYTF	TGTGCCAGCAGCGAGTCGAGAAACTATGGCTACACCTTC
TRBV5-1	few	TRBJ1-4	.	CASRPHLGTTNEKLFF	TGCGCCAGCAGACCTCACCTCGGGACAACTAATGAAAAACTGTTTTTT
TRBV27	.	TRBJ2-3	.	CASSWQGFTQYF	TGTGCCAGCAGTTGGCAGGGCTTTACGCAGTATTTT
TRBV28	.	TRBJ2-1	TRBD1	CASSTTGGNEQFF	TGTGCCAGCAGTACGACAGGGGGCAATGAGCAGTTCTTC
TRBV2	.	TRBJ2-4	.	CASSKPDPDGAKNIQYF	TGTGCCAGCAGTAAACCGGACCCGGACGGGGCCAAAAACATTCAGTACTTC
TRBV2	.	TRBJ2-7	TRBD1	CASRPGTGGADSHEQYF	TGTGCCAGCAGACCCGGGACAGGGGGCGCGGATTCACACGAGCAGTACTTC
TRBV6-1	.	TRBJ1-2	.	CASSAGALGYTF	TGTGCCAGCAGTGCCGGGGCGCTAGGCTACACCTTC
TRBV19	.	TRBJ2-7	.	CASSTGSTYEQYF	TGTGCCAGTAGTACGGGGAGCACCTACGAGCAGTACTTC
TRBV11-2	.	TRBJ1-5	TRBD1	CASSLDNPGGYQPQHF	TGTGCCAGCAGCTTAGATAACCCAGGGGGCTATCAGCCCCAGCATTTT
TRBV7-2	.	TRBJ2-7	.	CASSLPITGYHEQYF	TGTGCCAGCAGCTTGCCCATTACAGGATACCACGAGCAGTACTTC
TRBV9	.	TRBJ1-6	TRBD1	CASSVGQGNSPLHF	TGTGCCAGCAGCGTCGGACAGGGTAATTCACCCCTCCACTTT
TRBV18	few	TRBJ2-7	.	CASSGGLSYSYEQYF	TGTGCCAGCTCCGGGGGGCTCTCGTACTCCTACGAGCAGTACTTC
TRBV5-4	.	TRBJ1-5	.	CASSLDSNQPQHF	TGTGCCAGCAGCTTGGACAGCAATCAGCCCCAGCATTTT
TRBV6-5	.	TRBJ2-2	.	CASSNVAGNTGELFF	TGTGCCAGCAGTAATGTCGCGGGGAACACCGGGGAGCTGTTTTTT
TRBV27	.	TRBJ2-1	.	CASSSWSYNEQFF	TGTGCCAGCAGTTCCTGGTCCTACAATGAGCAGTTCTTC
TRBV2	.	TRBJ2-1	.	CASSEALQLTYNEQFF	TGTGCCAGCAGTGAAGCGCTCCAGCTAACCTACAATGAGCAGTTCTTC
TRBV19	.	TRBJ2-2	.	CASSVTNTGELFF	TGTGCCAGTAGTGTCACCAACACCGGGGAGCTGTTTTTT
TRBV29-1	.	TRBJ2-7	.	CSVQVIGYEQYF	TGCAGCGTTCAGGTAATTGGCTACGAGCAGTACTTC
TRBV18	.	TRBJ1-2	TRBD1	CASSSTGGTGNYGYTF	TGTGCCAGCTCATCGACAGGGGGCACAGGCAACTATGGCTACACCTTC
TRBV19	once	TRBJ1-6	.	CATETGNQASPLHF	TGTGCCACCGAGACAGGAAACCAGGCGTCACCCCTCCACTTT
TRBV28	.	TRBJ1-6	TRBD1	CASRHRGPLFGYNSPLHF	TGTGCCAGCAGACACAGGGGGCCCTTGTTCGGCTATAATTCACCCCTCCACTTT
TRBV7-8	.	TRBJ2-2	TRBD1	CATGTDTGELFF	TGTGCCACCGGGACAGACACCGGGGAGCTGTTTTTT